The rows below give T cell receptor beta chains drawn from one sample of a study of control samples from healthy donors and cancer patients. The protocol was immunoSEQ multiplex PCR, while the TCRdb copy is restricted to in-frame clones and leaves out a portion. The profile shows over 85,000 clones, 70% to 85% of them singletons. The source material was PBMCs. These receptors were obtained from a man between 65 and 85 years old with lung cancer. Each CDR3 is given with its conserved first and last residue. The D gene is left open where the match is weak. Not all rows give a size; the values are once, few, many and, for expanded clones, a class.

v_call	cdr3_length	clone_size	d_call	j_call	cdr3_aa	cdr3_nt
TRBV6-5	15	NA	TRBD2	TRBJ2-5	CASSPTSGGRETQYF	TGTGCCAGCAGCCCGACTAGCGGGGGTCGGGAGACCCAGTACTTC
TRBV19	16	NA	NA	TRBJ1-6	CASRRGTGGVSSPLHF	TGTGCCAGTAGACGAGGGACCGGCGGAGTAAGTTCACCCCTCCACTTT
TRBV6-2/TRBV6-3	17	few	NA	TRBJ2-1	CASSYSPTTARYNEQFF	TGTGCCAGCAGTTACTCACCGACTACAGCCCGTTACAATGAGCAGTTCTTC
TRBV24-1	14	NA	NA	TRBJ1-2	CATSDFQQNYGYTF	TGTGCCACCAGTGATTTTCAGCAGAACTATGGCTACACCTTC
TRBV25-1	13	NA	NA	TRBJ2-7	CASRGGTVYEQYF	TGTGCCAGCAGAGGGGGGACGGTTTACGAGCAGTACTTC
TRBV12-3/TRBV12-4	13	NA	NA	TRBJ1-6	CASTRNRNSPLHF	TGTGCCAGCACCAGAAACAGGAATTCACCCCTCCACTTT
TRBV4-3	13	NA	NA	TRBJ1-6	CASSQDLKTPLHF	TGCGCCAGCAGCCAAGACTTAAAGACACCCCTCCACTTT
TRBV28	15	NA	NA	TRBJ1-4	CASSFRSGWDEKLFF	TGTGCCAGCAGTTTTAGGTCAGGGTGGGATGAAAAACTGTTTTTT
TRBV24-1	18	NA	TRBD1	TRBJ1-5	CATSDGTGGGYSNQPQHF	TGTGCCACCAGTGATGGGACAGGGGGCGGGTATAGCAATCAGCCCCAGCATTTT
TRBV5-1	14	NA	NA	TRBJ1-1	CASSGRGGNTEAFF	TGCGCCAGCAGCGGACGAGGGGGGAACACTGAAGCTTTCTTT
TRBV9	13	NA	NA	TRBJ2-7	CASSVYPGFEQYF	TGTGCCAGCAGCGTATATCCAGGGTTCGAGCAGTACTTC
TRBV12-3/TRBV12-4	13	NA	NA	TRBJ2-3	CASSLGGADTQYF	TGTGCCAGCAGTTTAGGGGGGGCAGATACGCAGTATTTT
TRBV23-1	14	few	TRBD1	TRBJ1-1	CASSQDRGATEAFF	TGCGCCAGCAGTCAAGACAGGGGGGCCACTGAAGCTTTCTTT
TRBV28	15	NA	NA	TRBJ1-1	CASRPGRIKNTEAFF	TGTGCCAGCAGGCCGGGCAGAATAAAGAACACTGAAGCTTTCTTT
TRBV6-1	15	few	NA	TRBJ1-5	CASSDTDLINQPQHF	TGTGCCAGCAGTGATACAGATTTAATCAATCAGCCCCAGCATTTT
TRBV28	12	NA	NA	TRBJ1-4	CASSSGIEKLFF	TGTGCCAGCAGTTCTGGCATCGAAAAACTGTTTTTT
TRBV24-1	14	NA	NA	TRBJ1-3	CATSDVETGNTIYF	TGTGCCACCAGTGATGTCGAAACTGGAAACACCATATATTTT
TRBV7-8	12	NA	NA	TRBJ2-1	CASSSPGNEQFF	TGTGCCAGCAGCTCGCCGGGGAATGAGCAGTTCTTC
TRBV4-3	15	once	NA	TRBJ2-7	CASSQVPGSFYEQYF	TGCGCCAGCAGCCAAGTCCCCGGGTCTTTCTACGAGCAGTACTTC
TRBV19	15	NA	TRBD1	TRBJ1-5	CASSIGTGGHQPQHF	TGTGCCAGTAGTATCGGGACAGGGGGCCATCAGCCCCAGCATTTT
TRBV6-5	15	NA	TRBD1	TRBJ1-5	CASRPQGVSNQPQHF	TGTGCCAGCAGGCCTCAGGGGGTGAGCAATCAGCCCCAGCATTTT
TRBV5-4	13	once	NA	TRBJ1-6	CASRDSYNSPLHF	TGTGCCAGCAGGGACAGTTATAATTCACCCCTCCACTTT
TRBV30	14	NA	TRBD2	TRBJ2-2	CARRTSGALGELFF	TGTGCCAGACGGACTAGCGGGGCTCTCGGGGAGCTGTTTTTT
TRBV15	15	NA	NA	TRBJ2-3	CATSRGRTGPDTQYF	TGTGCCACCAGCAGAGGGCGGACGGGACCAGATACGCAGTATTTT
TRBV28	12	NA	NA	TRBJ1-5	CATRDGNQPQHF	TGTGCCACCCGGGACGGTAATCAGCCCCAGCATTTT
TRBV25-1	13	NA	NA	TRBJ2-1	CASSEPGWNEQFF	TGTGCCAGCAGTGAACCAGGGTGGAATGAGCAGTTCTTC
TRBV7-3	14	once	TRBD2	TRBJ2-3	CASSLVAGDLTQYF	TGTGCCAGCAGCTTAGTAGCGGGGGACCTTACGCAGTATTTT